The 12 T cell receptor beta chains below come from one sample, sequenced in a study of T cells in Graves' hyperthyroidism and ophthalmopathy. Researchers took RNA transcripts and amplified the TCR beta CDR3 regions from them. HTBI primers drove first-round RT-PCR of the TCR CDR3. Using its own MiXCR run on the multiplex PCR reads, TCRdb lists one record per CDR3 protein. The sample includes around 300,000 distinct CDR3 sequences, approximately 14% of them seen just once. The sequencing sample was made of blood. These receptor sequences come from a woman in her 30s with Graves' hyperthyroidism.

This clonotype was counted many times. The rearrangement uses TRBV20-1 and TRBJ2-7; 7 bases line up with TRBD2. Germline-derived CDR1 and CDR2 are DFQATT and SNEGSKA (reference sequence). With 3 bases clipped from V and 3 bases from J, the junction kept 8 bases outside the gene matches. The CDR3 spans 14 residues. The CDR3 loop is CSASPNGRFYEQYF. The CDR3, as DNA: TGCAGTGCTAGCCCCAACGGGAGGTTCTACGAGCAGTACTTC.

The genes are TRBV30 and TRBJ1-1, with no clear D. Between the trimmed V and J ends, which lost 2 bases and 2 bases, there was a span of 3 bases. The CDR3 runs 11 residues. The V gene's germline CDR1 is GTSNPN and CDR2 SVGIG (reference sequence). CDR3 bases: TGTGCCTGGAGTAGAAACACTGAAGCTTTCTTT. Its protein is CAWSRNTEAFF.

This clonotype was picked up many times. CDR3 region: CASSPREGSNQPQHF. The CDR3 DNA reads as TGTGCCAGCAGCCCGCGGGAAGGGAGCAATCAGCCCCAGCATTTT. This chain links TRBV7-2 with TRBJ1-5; D uncertain. The V end lost 5 bases, the J end lost 1 base, and 12 bases lay between the germline ends. The CDR3 loop spans 15 amino acids. Germline V gene data show CDR1 as SGHTA and CDR2 as FQGNSA.

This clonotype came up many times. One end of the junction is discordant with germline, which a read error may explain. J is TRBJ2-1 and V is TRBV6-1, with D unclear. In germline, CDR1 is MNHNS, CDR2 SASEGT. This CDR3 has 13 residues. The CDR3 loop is CASREVRAPEQFF. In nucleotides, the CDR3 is TGTGCCAGCAGGGAAGTCCGGGCCCCTGAGCAGTTCTTC.

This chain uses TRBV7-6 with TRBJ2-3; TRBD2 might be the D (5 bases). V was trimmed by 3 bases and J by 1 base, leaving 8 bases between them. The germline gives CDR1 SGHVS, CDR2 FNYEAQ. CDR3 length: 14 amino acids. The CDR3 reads CASSFAGRTDTQYF. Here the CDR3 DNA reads TGTGCCAGCAGCTTTGCGGGTCGCACAGATACGCAGTATTTT.

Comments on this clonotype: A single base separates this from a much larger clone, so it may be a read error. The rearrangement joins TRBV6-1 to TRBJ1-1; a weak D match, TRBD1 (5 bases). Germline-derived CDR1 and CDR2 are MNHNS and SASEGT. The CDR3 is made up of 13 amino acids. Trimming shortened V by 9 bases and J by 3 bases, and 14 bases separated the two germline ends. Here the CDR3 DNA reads TGTGCCAGTGCAGGTGAAGGGGACACTGAAGCTTTCTTT. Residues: CASAGEGDTEAFF.

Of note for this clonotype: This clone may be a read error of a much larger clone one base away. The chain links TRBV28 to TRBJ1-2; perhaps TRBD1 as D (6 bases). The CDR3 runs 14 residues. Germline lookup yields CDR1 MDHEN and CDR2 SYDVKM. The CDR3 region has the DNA TGTCCCAGCACCCCCAGCCAGGGGCTCTATGGCTACACCTTC. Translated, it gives CPSTPSQGLYGYTF.

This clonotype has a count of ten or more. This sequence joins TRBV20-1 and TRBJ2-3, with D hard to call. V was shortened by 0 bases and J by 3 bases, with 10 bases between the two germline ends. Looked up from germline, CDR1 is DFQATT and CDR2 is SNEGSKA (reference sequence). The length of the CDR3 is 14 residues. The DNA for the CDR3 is TGCAGTGCTAGAGATCAGCGCTTAACAGATACGCAGTATTTT. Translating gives CSARDQRLTDTQYF.

The CDR3 loop reads CSVVHRQGNYEQYF. The CDR3 DNA reads as TGCAGCGTTGTCCATCGACAGGGTAACTACGAGCAGTACTTC. J is TRBJ2-7 and V is TRBV29-1; 7 bases are shared with TRBD1. The CDR3 loop spans 14 amino acids. With 4 bases clipped from V and 3 bases from J, the junction kept 9 bases outside the gene matches. CDR1 and CDR2 (germline): SQVTM, ANQGSEA.

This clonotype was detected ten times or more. The CDR3 region is CASSEARLNYGYTF. The DNA of the CDR3 is TGTGCCAGCAGTGAAGCGCGACTGAACTATGGCTACACCTTC. The chain joins TRBV2 to TRBJ1-2, with D uncertain. Trimming left V 0 bases short and J 2 bases short, with 7 bases between. There are 14 residues in the CDR3. Germline lookup yields CDR1 SNHLY and CDR2 FYNNEI.

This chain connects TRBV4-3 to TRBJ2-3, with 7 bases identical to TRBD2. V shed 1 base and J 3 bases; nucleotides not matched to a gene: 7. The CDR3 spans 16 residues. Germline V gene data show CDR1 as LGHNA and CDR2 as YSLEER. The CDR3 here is CASSQAGGSVTDTQYF. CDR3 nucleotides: TGCGCCAGCAGCCAAGCGGGCGGGAGTGTGACAGATACGCAGTATTTT.

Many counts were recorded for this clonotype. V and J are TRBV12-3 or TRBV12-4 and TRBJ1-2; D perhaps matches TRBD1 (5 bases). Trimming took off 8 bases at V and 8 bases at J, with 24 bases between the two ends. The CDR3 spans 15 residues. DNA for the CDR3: TGTGCCAGCGCCCGGGACGGCGATGTAATCTTCGGCTACACCTTC. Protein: CASARDGDVIFGYTF.